This TCR beta chain was observed in a study of CD8 T cells in Susac syndrome. Study overall: Treatment at blood withdrawal was none, corticosteroids, or intravenous immunoglobulin alone in Susac syndrome patients.

The patients with Susac syndrome satisfied recently defined diagnostic criteria for either definite or probable disease. The CD8+ and CD4+ T cells were negatively isolated, with the TEMRA cells enriched by FACS. RNA in amounts of roughly 0.5 to 1 ug was reverse transcribed with random hexamers. The CDR3 of TCR beta was amplified by immunoSEQ multiplex PCR across 54 Vbeta and 13 Jbeta. One entry per CDR3 protein results from TCRdb running MiXCR on the immunoSEQ multiplex PCR reads. This table has approximately 190,000 distinct CDR3 sequences, approximately 96% appearing once. The sequence derives from a human donor with Susac syndrome. Source material: CD4+ T cells from PBMCs.

The CDR3 DNA reads as TGCAGCGTTGTTAGGACGACTGAAGCTTTCTTT. Its protein is CSVVRTTEAFF. V gene TRBV29-1 combines with J gene TRBJ1-1; D gene unclear. Trimming pared 4 bases from V and 5 bases from J, leaving 8 bases between. The CDR3 length is 11 residues. Germline V CDR1 and CDR2: SQVTM, ANQGSEA.